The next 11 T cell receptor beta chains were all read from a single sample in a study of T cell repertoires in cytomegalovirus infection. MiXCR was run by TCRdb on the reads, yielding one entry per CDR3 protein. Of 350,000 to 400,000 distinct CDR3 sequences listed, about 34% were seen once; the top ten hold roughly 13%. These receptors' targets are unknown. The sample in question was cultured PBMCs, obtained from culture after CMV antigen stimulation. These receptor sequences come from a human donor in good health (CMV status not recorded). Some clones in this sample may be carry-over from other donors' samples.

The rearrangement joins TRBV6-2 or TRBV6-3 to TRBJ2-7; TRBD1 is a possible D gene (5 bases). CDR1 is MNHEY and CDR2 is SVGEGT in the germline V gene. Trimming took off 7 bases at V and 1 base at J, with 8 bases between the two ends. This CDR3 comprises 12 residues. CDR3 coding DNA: TGTGCCAGCACATCAGGGTCCTACGAGCAGTACGTC. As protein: CASTSGSYEQYV.

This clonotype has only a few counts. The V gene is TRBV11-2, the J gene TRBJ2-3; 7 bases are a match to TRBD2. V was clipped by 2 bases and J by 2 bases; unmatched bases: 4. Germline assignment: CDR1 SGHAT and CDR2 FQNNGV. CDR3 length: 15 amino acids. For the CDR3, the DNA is TGTGCCAGCAGCTTAACCGCGGGAGTCACAGATACGCAGTATTTT. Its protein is CASSLTAGVTDTQYF.

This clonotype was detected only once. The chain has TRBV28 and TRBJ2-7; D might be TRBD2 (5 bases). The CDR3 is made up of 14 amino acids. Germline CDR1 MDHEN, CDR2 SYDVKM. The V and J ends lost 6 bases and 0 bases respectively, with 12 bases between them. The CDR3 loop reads CASRLEGRSYEQYF. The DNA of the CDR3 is TGTGCCAGCAGATTAGAGGGTCGCTCCTACGAGCAGTACTTC.

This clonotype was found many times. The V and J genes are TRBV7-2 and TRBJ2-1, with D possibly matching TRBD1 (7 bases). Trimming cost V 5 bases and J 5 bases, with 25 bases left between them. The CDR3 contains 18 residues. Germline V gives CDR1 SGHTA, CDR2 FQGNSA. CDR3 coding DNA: TGTGCCAGCAGCCAATCCAGGGGGGTCCGGATGGGCAACAATGAGCAGTTCTTC. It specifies CASSQSRGVRMGNNEQFF.

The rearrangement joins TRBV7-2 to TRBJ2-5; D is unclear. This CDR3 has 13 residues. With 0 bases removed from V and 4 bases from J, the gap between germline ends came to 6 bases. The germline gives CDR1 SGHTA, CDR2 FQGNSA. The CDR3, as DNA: TGTGCCAGCAGCTTAGCATTTCGAGAGACCCAGTACTTC. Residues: CASSLAFRETQYF.

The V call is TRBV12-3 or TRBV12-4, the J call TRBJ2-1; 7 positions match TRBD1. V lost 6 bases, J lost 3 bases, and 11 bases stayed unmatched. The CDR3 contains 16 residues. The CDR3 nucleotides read TGTGCCAGCAGGGCATTGGGACAGATATTCTACAATGAGCAGTTCTTC. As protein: CASRALGQIFYNEQFF.

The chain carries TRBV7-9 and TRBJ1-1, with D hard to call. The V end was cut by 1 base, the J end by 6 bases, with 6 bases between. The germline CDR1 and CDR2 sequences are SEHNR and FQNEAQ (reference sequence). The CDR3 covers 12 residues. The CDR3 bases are TGTGCCAGCAGCTTAGTTATATCTGAAGCTTTCTTT. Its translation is CASSLVISEAFF.

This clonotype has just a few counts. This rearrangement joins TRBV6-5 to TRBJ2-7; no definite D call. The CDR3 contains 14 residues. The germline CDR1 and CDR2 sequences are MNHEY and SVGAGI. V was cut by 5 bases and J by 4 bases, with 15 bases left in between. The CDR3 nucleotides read TGTGCCAGCAGTCCGGACGGTTCCGTATACGAGCAGTACGTC. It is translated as CASSPDGSVYEQYV.

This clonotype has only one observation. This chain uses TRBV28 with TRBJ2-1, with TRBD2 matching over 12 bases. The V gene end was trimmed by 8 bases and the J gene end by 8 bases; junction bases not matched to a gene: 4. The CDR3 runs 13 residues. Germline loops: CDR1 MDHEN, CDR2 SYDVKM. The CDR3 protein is CASLTSGRHEQFF. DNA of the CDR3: TGTGCCAGCTTGACTAGCGGGAGACATGAGCAGTTCTTC.

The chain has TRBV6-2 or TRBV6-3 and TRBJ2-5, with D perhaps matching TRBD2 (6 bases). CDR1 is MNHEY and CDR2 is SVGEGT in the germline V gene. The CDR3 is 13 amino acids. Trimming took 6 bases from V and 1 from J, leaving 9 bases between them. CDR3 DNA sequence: TGTGCCAGCAGCTTAGCGGCCCAAGAGACCCAGTACTTC. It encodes CASSLAAQETQYF.

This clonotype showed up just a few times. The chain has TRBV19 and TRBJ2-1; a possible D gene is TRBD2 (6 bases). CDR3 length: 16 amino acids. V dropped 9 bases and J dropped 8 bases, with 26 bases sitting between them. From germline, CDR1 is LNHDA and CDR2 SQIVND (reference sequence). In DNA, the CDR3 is TGTGCCAGCGAGTATAGGTTGACCCTCGGGGAGGATGAGCAGTTCTTC. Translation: CASEYRLTLGEDEQFF.